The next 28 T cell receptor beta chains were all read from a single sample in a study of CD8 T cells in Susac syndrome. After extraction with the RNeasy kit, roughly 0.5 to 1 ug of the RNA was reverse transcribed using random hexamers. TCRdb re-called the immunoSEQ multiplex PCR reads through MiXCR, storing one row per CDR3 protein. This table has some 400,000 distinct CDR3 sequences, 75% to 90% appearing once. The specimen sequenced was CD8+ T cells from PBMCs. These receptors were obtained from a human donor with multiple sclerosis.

This CDR3 reads CSASKQGGTDTQYF. CDR3 nucleotide sequence: TGCAGTGCTAGTAAACAGGGGGGCACAGATACGCAGTATTTT. The chain couples TRBV20-1 to TRBJ2-3, with 8 positions matching TRBD1. V shed 3 bases and J 1 base; nucleotides not matched to a gene: 3. The CDR3 is made up of 14 amino acids. Germline CDR1 reads DFQATT; CDR2 reads SNEGSKA (reference sequence).

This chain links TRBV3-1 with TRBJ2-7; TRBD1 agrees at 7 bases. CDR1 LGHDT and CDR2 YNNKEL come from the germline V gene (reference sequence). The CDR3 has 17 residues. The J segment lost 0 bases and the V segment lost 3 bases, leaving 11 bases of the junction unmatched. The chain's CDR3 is CASSQTGLGVFSYEQYF. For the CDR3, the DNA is TGTGCCAGCAGCCAGACAGGGTTAGGGGTATTCTCCTACGAGCAGTACTTC.

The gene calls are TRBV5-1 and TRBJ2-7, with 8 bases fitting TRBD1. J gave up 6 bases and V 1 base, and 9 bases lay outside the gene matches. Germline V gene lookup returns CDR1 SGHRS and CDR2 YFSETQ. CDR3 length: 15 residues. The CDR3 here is CASSLIGQGLTEQYF. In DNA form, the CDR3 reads TGCGCCAGCAGCTTGATCGGACAGGGATTAACCGAGCAGTACTTC.

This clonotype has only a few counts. In nucleotides, the CDR3 is TGTGCCAGCAGTGAAATGCGCGGTAGCTCCTACGAGCAGTACTTC. As protein: CASSEMRGSSYEQYF. V is TRBV6-1 and J is TRBJ2-7, with D unresolved. V lost 2 bases, J lost 0 bases, and 11 bases lay in between. The CDR3 length is 15 residues. Per germline, CDR1 MNHNS and CDR2 SASEGT.

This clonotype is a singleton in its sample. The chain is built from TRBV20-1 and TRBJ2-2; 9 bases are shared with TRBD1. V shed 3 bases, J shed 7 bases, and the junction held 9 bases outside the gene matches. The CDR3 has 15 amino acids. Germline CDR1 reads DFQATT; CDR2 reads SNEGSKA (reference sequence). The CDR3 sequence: CSASEGTGIIGELFF. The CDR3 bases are TGCAGTGCTAGTGAAGGGACAGGGATTATCGGGGAGCTGTTTTTT.

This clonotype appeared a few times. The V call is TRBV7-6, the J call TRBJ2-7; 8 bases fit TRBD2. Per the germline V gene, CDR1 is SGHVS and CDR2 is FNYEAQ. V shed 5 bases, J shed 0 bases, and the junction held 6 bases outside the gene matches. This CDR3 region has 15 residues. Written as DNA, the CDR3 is TGTGCCAGCAGCCTCTCGGGGGGGGTCTCCTACGAGCAGTACTTC. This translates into CASSLSGGVSYEQYF.

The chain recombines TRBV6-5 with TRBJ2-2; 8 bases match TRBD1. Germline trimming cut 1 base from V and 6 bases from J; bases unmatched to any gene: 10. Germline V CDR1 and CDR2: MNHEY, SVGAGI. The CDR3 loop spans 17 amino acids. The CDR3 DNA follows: TGTGCCAGCAGTTACTTTTCCGGGACAGGTAGTTCCGGGGAGCTGTTTTTT. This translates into CASSYFSGTGSSGELFF.

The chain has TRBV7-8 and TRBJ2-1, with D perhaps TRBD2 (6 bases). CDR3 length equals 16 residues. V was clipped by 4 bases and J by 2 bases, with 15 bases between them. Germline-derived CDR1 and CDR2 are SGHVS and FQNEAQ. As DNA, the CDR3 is TGTGCCAGCAGCTATTTCACCAGGGAGGCCTACAATGAGCAGTTCTTC. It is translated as CASSYFTREAYNEQFF.

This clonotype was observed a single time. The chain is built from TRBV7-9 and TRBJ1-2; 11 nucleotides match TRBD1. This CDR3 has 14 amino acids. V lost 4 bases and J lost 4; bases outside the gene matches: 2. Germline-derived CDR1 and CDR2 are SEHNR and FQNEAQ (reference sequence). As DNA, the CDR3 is TGTGCCAGCAGCTGGGGACAGGGGGTCTATGGCTACACCTTC. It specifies CASSWGQGVYGYTF.

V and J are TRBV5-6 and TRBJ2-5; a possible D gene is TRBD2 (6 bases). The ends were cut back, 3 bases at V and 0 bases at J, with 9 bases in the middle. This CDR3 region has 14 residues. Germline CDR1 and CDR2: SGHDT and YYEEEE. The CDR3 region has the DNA TGTGCCAGCAGCTGGGGGGTCTACCAAGAGACCCAGTACTTC. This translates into CASSWGVYQETQYF.

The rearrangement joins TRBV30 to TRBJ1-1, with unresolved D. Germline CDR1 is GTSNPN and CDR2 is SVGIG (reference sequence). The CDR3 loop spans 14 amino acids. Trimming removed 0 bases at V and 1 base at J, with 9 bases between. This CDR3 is CAWSVGVSNTEAFF. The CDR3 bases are TGTGCCTGGAGTGTTGGGGTTTCGAACACTGAAGCTTTCTTT.

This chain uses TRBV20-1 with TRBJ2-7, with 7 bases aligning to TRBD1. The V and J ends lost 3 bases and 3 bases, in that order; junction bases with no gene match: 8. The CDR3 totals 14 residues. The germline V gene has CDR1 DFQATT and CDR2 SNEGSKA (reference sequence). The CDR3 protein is CSASEIDRVYEQYF. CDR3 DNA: TGCAGTGCTAGCGAAATCGACAGGGTCTACGAGCAGTACTTC.

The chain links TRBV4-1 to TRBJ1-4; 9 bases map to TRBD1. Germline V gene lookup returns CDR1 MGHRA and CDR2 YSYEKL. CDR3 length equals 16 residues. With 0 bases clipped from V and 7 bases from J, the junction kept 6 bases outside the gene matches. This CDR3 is CASSQDRGQGSEKLFF. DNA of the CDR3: TGCGCCAGCAGCCAAGATAGAGGACAGGGGTCTGAAAAACTGTTTTTT.

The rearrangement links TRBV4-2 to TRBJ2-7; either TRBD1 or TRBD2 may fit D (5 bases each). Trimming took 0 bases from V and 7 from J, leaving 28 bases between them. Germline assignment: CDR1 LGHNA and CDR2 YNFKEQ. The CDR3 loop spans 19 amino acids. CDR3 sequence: CASSQDVPTPGPSRIEQYF. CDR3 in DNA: TGTGCCAGCAGCCAAGATGTTCCGACTCCGGGACCTTCTAGAATAGAGCAGTACTTC.

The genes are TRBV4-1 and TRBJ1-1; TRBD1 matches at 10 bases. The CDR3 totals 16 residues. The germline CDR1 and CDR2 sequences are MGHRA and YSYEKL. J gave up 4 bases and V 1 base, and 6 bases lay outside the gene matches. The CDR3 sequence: CASSQGTGTGVTEAFF. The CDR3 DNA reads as TGCGCCAGCAGCCAAGGAACCGGGACAGGGGTCACTGAAGCTTTCTTT.

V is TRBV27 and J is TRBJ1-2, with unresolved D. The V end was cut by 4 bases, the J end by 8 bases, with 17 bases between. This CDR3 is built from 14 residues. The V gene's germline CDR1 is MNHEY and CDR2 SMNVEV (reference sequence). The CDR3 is CASSSQTRDLGYTF. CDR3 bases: TGTGCCAGCAGTTCCCAAACGAGGGATTTGGGCTACACCTTC.

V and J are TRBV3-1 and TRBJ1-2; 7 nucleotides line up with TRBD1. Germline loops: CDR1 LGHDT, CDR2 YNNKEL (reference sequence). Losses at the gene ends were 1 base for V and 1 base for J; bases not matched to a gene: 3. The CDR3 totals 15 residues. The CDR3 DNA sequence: TGTGCCAGCAGCCAAGCGGGGGACAGTAACTATGGCTACACCTTC. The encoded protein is CASSQAGDSNYGYTF.

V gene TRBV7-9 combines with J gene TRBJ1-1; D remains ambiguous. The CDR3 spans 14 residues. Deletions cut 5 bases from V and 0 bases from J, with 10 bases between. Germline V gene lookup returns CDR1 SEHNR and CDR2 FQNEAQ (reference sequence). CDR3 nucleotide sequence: TGTGCCAGCAGCCCACGGACCATGAACACTGAAGCTTTCTTT. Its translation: CASSPRTMNTEAFF. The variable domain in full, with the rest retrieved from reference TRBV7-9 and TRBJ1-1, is DTGVSQNPRHKITKRGQNVTFRCDPISEHNRLYWYRQTLGQGPEFLTYFQNEAQLEKSRLLSDRFSAERPKGSFSTLEIQRTEQGDSAMYLCASSPRTMNTEAFFGQGTRLTVV.

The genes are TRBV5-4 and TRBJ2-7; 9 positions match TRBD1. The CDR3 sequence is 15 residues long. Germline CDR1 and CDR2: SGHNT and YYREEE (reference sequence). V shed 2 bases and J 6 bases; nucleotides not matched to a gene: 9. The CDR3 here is CASSLDLGQGGEQYF. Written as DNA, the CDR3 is TGTGCCAGCAGCTTAGATTTGGGACAGGGCGGCGAGCAGTACTTC.

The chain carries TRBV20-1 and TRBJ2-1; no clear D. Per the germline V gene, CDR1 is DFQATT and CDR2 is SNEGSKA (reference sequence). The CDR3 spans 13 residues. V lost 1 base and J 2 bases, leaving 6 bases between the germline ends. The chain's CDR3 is CSARGATYNEQFF. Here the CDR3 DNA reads TGCAGTGCTAGAGGGGCGACCTACAATGAGCAGTTCTTC.

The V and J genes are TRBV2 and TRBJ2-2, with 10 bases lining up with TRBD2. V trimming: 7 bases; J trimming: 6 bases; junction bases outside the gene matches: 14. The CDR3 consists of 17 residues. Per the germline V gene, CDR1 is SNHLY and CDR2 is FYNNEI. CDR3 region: CASTLSGGLAGAGELFF. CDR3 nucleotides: TGTGCCAGCACCCTCAGCGGTGGGCTAGCGGGAGCCGGGGAGCTGTTTTTT. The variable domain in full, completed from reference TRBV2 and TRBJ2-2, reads EPEVTQTPSHQVTQMGQEVILRCVPISNHLYFYWYRQILGQKVEFLVSFYNNEISEKSEIFDDQFSVERPDGSNFTLKIRSTKLEDSAMYFCASTLSGGLAGAGELFFGEGSRLTVL.

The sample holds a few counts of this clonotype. The CDR3 DNA reads as TGTGCCAGCAGCTTCAGGGGGCCTAATGAAAAACTGTTTTTT. It yields the protein CASSFRGPNEKLFF. The chain has TRBV7-8 and TRBJ1-4; 8 positions agree with TRBD1. The trim removed 3 bases at V and 3 bases at J, leaving 0 bases unmatched. Looked up from germline, CDR1 is SGHVS and CDR2 is FQNEAQ. There are 14 residues in the CDR3.

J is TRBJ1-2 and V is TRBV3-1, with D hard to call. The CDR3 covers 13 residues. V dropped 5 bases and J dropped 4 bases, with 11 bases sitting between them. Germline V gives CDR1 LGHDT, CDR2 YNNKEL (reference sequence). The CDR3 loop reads CASSKGQAYGYTF. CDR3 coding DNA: TGTGCCAGCAGCAAAGGGCAGGCCTATGGCTACACCTTC.

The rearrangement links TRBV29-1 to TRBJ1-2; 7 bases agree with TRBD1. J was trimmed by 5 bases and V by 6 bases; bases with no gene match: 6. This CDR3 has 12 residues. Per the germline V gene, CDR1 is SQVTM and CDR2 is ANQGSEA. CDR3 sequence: CSVRDSDYGYTF. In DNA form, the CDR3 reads TGCAGCGTCAGGGACAGCGATTATGGCTACACCTTC.

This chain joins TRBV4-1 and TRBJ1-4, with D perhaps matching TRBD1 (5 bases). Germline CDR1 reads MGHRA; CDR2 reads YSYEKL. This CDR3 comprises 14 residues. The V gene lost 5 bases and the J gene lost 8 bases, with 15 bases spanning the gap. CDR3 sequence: CASSDYMGGEKLFF. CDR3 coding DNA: TGCGCCAGCAGCGACTACATGGGGGGAGAAAAACTGTTTTTT.

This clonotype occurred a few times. The CDR3, as DNA: TGTGCCAGCCGACCGGGACAGGGGGATGAGCCCCAGCATTTT. Its translation: CASRPGQGDEPQHF. The chain joins TRBV6-5 to TRBJ1-5; 11 nucleotides align to TRBD1. There are 14 residues in the CDR3. Germline CDR1 reads MNHEY; CDR2 reads SVGAGI. V was clipped by 8 bases and J by 8 bases; unmatched bases: 8.

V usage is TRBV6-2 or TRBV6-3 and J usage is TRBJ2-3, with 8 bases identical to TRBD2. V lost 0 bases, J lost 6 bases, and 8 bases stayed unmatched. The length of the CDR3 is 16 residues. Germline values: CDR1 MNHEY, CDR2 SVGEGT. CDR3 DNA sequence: TGTGCCAGCAGTTACTCTATCGAGCGGGGGCCTGATACGCAGTATTTT. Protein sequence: CASSYSIERGPDTQYF.

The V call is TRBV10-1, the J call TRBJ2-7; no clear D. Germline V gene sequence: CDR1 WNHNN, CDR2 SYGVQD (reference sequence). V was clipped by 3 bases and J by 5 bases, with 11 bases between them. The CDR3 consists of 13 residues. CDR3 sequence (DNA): TGCGCCAGCAGTGAAGAGGCGTTTGACGAGCAGTACTTC. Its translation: CASSEEAFDEQYF.